This TCR beta chain was recovered during a study of cytomegalovirus exposure and HLA in healthy donors. Study-wide results and caveats: Some TCR beta chains (approximately 180 of them) were listed as cytomegalovirus-associated. Later analysis demonstrated an association between a missense DCLRE1C variant and TCR beta V- and J-gene trimming.

Amplification used 60 Vbeta primers and 13 Jbeta primers. Profiling relied on immunoSEQ multiplex PCR, and the TCRdb table lists in-frame clones only, not all of them. The top ten hold approximately 2% of the sample, which has under 200,000 clones, 70% to 80% seen once. Per germline, CDR1 MGHDK and CDR2 SYGVNS. CDR3 length equals 16 residues. The V gene lost 3 bases and the J gene lost 1 base, with 15 bases spanning the gap. This clone was counted a few times. Its antigen is not known. The source of this sequence is a woman aged 25-40 years in good health and CMV-seropositive. Sequenced: PBMCs. The V and J genes are TRBV25-1 and TRBJ2-5; D might be TRBD1 (6 bases). CDR3 sequence reads: CASSDSVRGIQETQYF. CDR3 in DNA: TGTGCCAGCAGTGATTCAGTCAGGGGAATCCAAGAGACCCAGTACTTC. Using reference TRBV25-1 and TRBJ2-5 for the parts outside the CDR3, the full variable domain is EADIYQTPRYLVIGTGKKITLECSQTMGHDKMYWYQQDPGMELHLIHYSYGVNSTEKGDLSSESTVSRIRTEHFPLTLESARPSHTSQYLCASSDSVRGIQETQYFGPGTRLLVL.